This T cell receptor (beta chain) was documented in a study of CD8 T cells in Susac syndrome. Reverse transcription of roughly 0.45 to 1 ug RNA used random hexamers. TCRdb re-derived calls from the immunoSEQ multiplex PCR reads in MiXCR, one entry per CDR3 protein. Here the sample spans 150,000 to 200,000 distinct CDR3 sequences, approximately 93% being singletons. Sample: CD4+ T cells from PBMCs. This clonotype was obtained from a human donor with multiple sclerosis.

The CDR3: CASSPKGWTTAEQYF. The CDR3 nucleotides read TGTGCCAGCAGCCCCAAGGGGTGGACCACGGCGGAGCAGTACTTC. This sequence joins TRBV7-2 and TRBJ2-7; D perhaps matches TRBD1 (5 bases). Trimming took 5 bases from V and 7 from J, leaving 21 bases between them. This CDR3 region has 15 residues. CDR1 and CDR2 (germline): SGHTA, FQGNSA.